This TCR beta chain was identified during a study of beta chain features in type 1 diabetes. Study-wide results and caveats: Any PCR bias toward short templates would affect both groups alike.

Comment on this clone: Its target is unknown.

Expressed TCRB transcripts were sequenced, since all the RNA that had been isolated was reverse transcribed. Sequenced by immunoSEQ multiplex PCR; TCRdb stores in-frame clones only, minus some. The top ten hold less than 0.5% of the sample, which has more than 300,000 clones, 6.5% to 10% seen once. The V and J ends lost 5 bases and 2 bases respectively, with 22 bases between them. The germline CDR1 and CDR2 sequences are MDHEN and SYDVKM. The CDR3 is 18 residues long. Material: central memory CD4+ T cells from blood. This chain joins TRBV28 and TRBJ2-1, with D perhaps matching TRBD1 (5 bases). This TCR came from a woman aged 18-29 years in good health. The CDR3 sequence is CASSDPRPRTGTYNEQFF. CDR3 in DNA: TGTGCCAGCAGTGACCCGCGGCCCCGAACAGGTACCTACAATGAGCAGTTCTTC. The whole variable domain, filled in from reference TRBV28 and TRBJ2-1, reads DVKVTQSSRYLVKRTGEKVFLECVQDMDHENMFWYRQDPGLGLRLIYFSYDVKMKEKGDIPEGYSVSREKKERFSLILESASTNQTSMYLCASSDPRPRTGTYNEQFFGPGTRLTVL.